Presented here are 9 T cell receptor beta chains from one specimen sequenced in a study of blood T cells in healthy people across ages. Then a second PCR, running roughly 7 to 11 cycles, was carried out with a sample-barcoded 5' primer and a J-beta primer mix. MiXCR was run by TCRdb on the 5' RACE reads, yielding one entry per CDR3 protein. The table shows roughly 800,000 distinct CDR3 sequences, with about 62% occurring only once. Material for sequencing was blood. The receptors shown here come from a man aged 30 to 39 in good health.

Here the CDR3 reads CASSQVPSSYNSPLHF. In nucleotides, the CDR3 is TGTGCCAGCAGCCAAGTGCCTAGCTCCTATAATTCACCCCTCCACTTT. The rearrangement joins TRBV4-2 to TRBJ1-6; no definite D call. The germline CDR1 and CDR2 sequences are LGHNA and YNFKEQ. There are 16 residues in the CDR3. V was clipped by 1 base and J by 0 bases, with 7 bases between them.

The rearrangement links TRBV6-6 to TRBJ1-2; no definite D call. Germline lookup yields CDR1 MNHNY and CDR2 SVGAGI (reference sequence). Trimming removed 5 bases at V and 6 bases at J, with 16 bases between. The CDR3 is 14 residues long. CDR3 bases: TGTGCCAGCAGTCTCGACGGGAGAACTGATGGCTACACCTTC. It yields the protein CASSLDGRTDGYTF.

The rearrangement joins TRBV29-1 to TRBJ2-5; TRBD1 matches 11 bases. TRBJ2-7 explains the end of the DNA better; the J call may be wrong. Looked up from germline, CDR1 is SQVTM and CDR2 is ANQGSEA. The CDR3 extends over 13 amino acids. In DNA, the CDR3 is TGCAGCGTTGAAGGGGGACAGGGGGTCGAGCAGTACTTC. Residues: CSVEGGQGVEQYF.

The rearrangement joins TRBV29-1 to TRBJ1-4; unclear D gene. Germline CDR1 is SQVTM and CDR2 is ANQGSEA. Trimming left V 4 bases short and J 5 bases short, with 8 bases between. There are 12 residues in the CDR3. The CDR3: CSVVWSNEKLFF. As DNA, the CDR3 is TGCAGCGTTGTATGGTCGAATGAAAAACTGTTTTTT.

This clonotype has just one count. This chain connects TRBV20-1 to TRBJ2-1; D is possibly TRBD1 or TRBD2 (6 bases each). The CDR3 has 11 amino acids. Germline loops: CDR1 DFQATT, CDR2 SNEGSKA (reference sequence). V dropped 8 bases and J dropped 12 bases, with 17 bases sitting between them. The CDR3 nucleotides are TGCAGTCCCTACGGCGGAGGGGGGCAGTTCTTC. Encoded protein: CSPYGGGGQFF.

The chain links TRBV20-1 to TRBJ1-2; unclear D gene. Germline CDR1 is DFQATT and CDR2 is SNEGSKA (reference sequence). The CDR3 consists of 11 residues. V lost 6 bases and J 5 bases, leaving 10 bases between the germline ends. The DNA of the CDR3 is TGCAGTGCGAGGGCCCTTTATGGCTACACCTTC. Protein: CSARALYGYTF.

This rearrangement joins TRBV20-1 to TRBJ2-5; 10 bases map to TRBD2. Trimming cost V 5 bases and J 7 bases; bases outside gene matches: 13. In germline, CDR1 is DFQATT, CDR2 SNEGSKA (reference sequence). CDR3 length: 15 amino acids. CDR3 coding DNA: TGCAGTGCTGGTCCGAGCGGGAGGGCCGTCGGGACCCAGTACTTC. This sequence encodes CSAGPSGRAVGTQYF.

The rearrangement uses TRBV2 and TRBJ1-2; no firm D call. The CDR3 runs to 12 residues. The V end lost 3 bases, the J end lost 7 bases, and 9 bases lay between the germline ends. CDR1 SNHLY and CDR2 FYNNEI come from the germline V gene. CDR3 DNA: TGTGCCAGCAGTGAGTCCTTTGCTGGCTACACCTTC. It yields the protein CASSESFAGYTF.

The chain employs TRBV11-3 and TRBJ2-5; TRBD1 matches at 8 bases. The junction had 7 bases not matched to a gene; V was cut back by 8 bases and J by 2 bases. The CDR3 contains 14 residues. Per germline, CDR1 SGHNT and CDR2 YENEEA. CDR3 sequence reads: CASGSDRGQETQYF. CDR3 nucleotides: TGTGCCAGCGGGTCCGACAGGGGTCAAGAGACCCAGTACTTC.